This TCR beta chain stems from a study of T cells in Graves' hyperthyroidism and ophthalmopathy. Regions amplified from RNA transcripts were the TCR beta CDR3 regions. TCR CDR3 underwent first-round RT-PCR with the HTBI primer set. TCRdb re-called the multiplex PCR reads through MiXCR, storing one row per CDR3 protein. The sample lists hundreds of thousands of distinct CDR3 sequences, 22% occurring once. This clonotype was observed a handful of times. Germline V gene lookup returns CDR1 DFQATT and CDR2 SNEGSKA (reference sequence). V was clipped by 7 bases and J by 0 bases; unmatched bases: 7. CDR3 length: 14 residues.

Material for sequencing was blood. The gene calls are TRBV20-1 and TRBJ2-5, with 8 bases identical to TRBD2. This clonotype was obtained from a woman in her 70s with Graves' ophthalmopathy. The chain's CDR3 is CSVIREGNQETQYF. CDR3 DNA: TGCAGTGTAATACGGGAGGGAAACCAAGAGACCCAGTACTTC.